The entry below gives a single T cell receptor beta chain sequence along with its context. Its antigen is unknown. These data originate in a study of shared clonotypes between healthy human individuals. Sequencing was at deep level. How the authors handled the data: ImmunoSEQ output held junction-only sequences without quality scores, so filtering differed. Repertoires were generated with immunoSEQ multiplex PCR, while TCRdb's copy carries only in-frame clones and drops some. That table gives V, J and clone size, and the DNA gave D and trimming. The data show approximately 470,000 clones, with 78% seen just once and around 12% held by the top ten. The CDR3 has 15 residues. Per germline, CDR1 SGHNT and CDR2 YENEEA. The germline V and J ends were trimmed by 2 bases and 5 bases, with 12 bases remaining between them. Study findings and constraints: Among donors, the sharing of clonotypes was expected to be influenced by sequencing depth.

The receptor comes from a woman aged 40 to 50 in good health. Some clones in this sample may be carry-over from other donors' samples. The sample was PBMCs. The chain combines TRBV11-3 with TRBJ2-2; tentatively, D is TRBD2 (6 bases). The CDR3 region has the DNA TGTGCCAGCAGCTTAAGCGGGCTTGGGACCGGGGAGCTGTTTTTT. It translates to CASSLSGLGTGELFF.